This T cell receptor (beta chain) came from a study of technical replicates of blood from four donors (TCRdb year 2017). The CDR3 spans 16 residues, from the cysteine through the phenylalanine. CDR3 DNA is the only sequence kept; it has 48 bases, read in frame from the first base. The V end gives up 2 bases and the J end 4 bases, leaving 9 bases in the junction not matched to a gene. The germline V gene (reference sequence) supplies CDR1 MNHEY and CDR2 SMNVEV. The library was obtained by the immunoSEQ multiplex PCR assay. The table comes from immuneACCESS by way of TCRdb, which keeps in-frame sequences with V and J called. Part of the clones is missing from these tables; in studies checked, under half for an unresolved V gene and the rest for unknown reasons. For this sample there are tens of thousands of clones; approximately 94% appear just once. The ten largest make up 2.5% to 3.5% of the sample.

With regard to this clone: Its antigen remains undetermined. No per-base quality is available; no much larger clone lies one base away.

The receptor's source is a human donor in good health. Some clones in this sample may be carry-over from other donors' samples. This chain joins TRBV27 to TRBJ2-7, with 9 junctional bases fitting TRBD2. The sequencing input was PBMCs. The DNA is TGTGCCAGCAGTTTAGGTAGTAGCGGGAGTTTTTACGAGCAGTACTTC. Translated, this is CASSLGSSGSFYEQYF.